The 20 T cell receptor beta chains listed next were all sequenced from one sample in a study of T cells in Graves' hyperthyroidism and ophthalmopathy. TCR beta CDR3 region amplification was performed from RNA transcripts. The HTBI primer set drove a first-round RT-PCR of the TCR CDR3. TCRdb processed the multiplex PCR reads anew with MiXCR; each CDR3 protein has one entry. There are a few hundred thousand distinct CDR3 sequences in the sample; around 42% occur only once, and 15% to 20% lies in the top ten. Material: peripheral blood or thyroid tissue (not recorded which). Receptors were obtained from an adult woman with Graves' disease, either hyperthyroidism or ophthalmopathy (not recorded which).

Here the CDR3 DNA reads TGTGCCAGCAGTTTCCGGTGGGGGGACACCGGGGAGCTGTTTTTT. Amino acid sequence: CASSFRWGDTGELFF. The chain employs TRBV6-5 and TRBJ2-2; TRBD2 might be the D (6 bases). The CDR3 has 15 residues. V was clipped by 4 bases and J by 3 bases, with 12 bases between them. The germline V gene has CDR1 MNHEY and CDR2 SVGAGI.

This clonotype was recorded only once. The J gene is TRBJ1-4, the V gene TRBV29-1; D gene unclear. The CDR3 is made up of 14 amino acids. Germline lookup yields CDR1 SQVTM and CDR2 ANQGSEA. Trimming took off 6 bases at V and 7 bases at J, with 18 bases between the two ends. CDR3: CSVPGVALTEKLFF. CDR3 sequence (DNA): TGCAGCGTCCCCGGTGTGGCTCTAACTGAAAAACTGTTTTTT.

This clonotype was observed many times. J is TRBJ2-1 and V is TRBV20-1; D may be TRBD1 (5 bases). The CDR3 has 12 residues. The germline gives CDR1 DFQATT, CDR2 SNEGSKA (reference sequence). Trimming took 3 bases from V and 12 from J, leaving 15 bases between them. CDR3 coding DNA: TGCAGTGCTAGGCCCGCAGGGCTATTGCAGTTCTTC. Protein: CSARPAGLLQFF.

There are many counts of this clonotype. The rearrangement uses TRBV13 and TRBJ2-2; D may be TRBD2 (5 bases). V shed 3 bases and J shed 2 bases, with 16 bases lying between them. The CDR3 is made up of 17 amino acids. Germline CDR1 PRHDT, CDR2 FYEKMQ (reference sequence). CDR3: CASSFSAGALNTGELFF. In DNA, the CDR3 is TGTGCCAGCAGCTTTTCCGCGGGCGCTCTTAACACCGGGGAGCTGTTTTTT.

The chain recombines TRBV10-1 with TRBJ2-2; either TRBD1 or TRBD2 may fit D (6 bases each). V lost 3 bases, J lost 9 bases, and 8 bases lay in between. The CDR3 loop spans 12 amino acids. Germline CDR1 reads WNHNN; CDR2 reads SYGVQD (reference sequence). As DNA, the CDR3 is TGCGCCAGCAGTGACGGGGGCCGGGAGCTGTTTTTT. This sequence encodes CASSDGGRELFF.

This clonotype was counted ten times or more. The chain joins TRBV5-1 to TRBJ2-2; 7 nucleotides line up with TRBD1. The CDR3 is made up of 15 amino acids. V trimming: 4 bases; J trimming: 3 bases; junction bases outside the gene matches: 6. CDR1 SGHRS and CDR2 YFSETQ come from the germline V gene. Here the CDR3 DNA reads TGCGCCAGCAGCAGGGGGCGCTTAGACACCGGGGAGCTGTTTTTT. Translated, it gives CASSRGRLDTGELFF.

This rearrangement joins TRBV25-1 to TRBJ1-2; D is uncertain. V gave up 8 bases and J gave up 7 bases, with 20 bases separating them. Germline V lookup: CDR1 MGHDK, CDR2 SYGVNS. CDR3 size: 14 residues. The CDR3 loop is CASLRMVGRTGYTF. The CDR3 nucleotides are TGTGCCAGCCTTAGAATGGTCGGCAGGACTGGCTACACCTTC.

This clonotype was detected many times. The chain uses TRBV9 and TRBJ2-7, with D possibly matching TRBD1 (5 bases). Per germline, CDR1 SGDLS and CDR2 YYNGEE. The CDR3 totals 15 residues. Between the trimmed V and J ends, which lost 4 bases and 0 bases, there was a span of 14 bases. The CDR3 nucleotides read TGTGCCAGCAGCCCCCCAGGGCACCCCTCCTACGAGCAGTACTTC. The encoded protein is CASSPPGHPSYEQYF.

This clonotype was seen ten or more times. One junction end does not reproduce the germline sequence, and a read error may be involved. This rearrangement joins TRBV20-1 to TRBJ2-5; TRBD2 matches at 10 bases. Germline CDR1 reads DFQATT; CDR2 reads SNEGSKA (reference sequence). The CDR3 spans 10 residues. In DNA, the CDR3 is TGCAGTGTCCTAGCGGGAGAGCAGGACTTC. It translates to CSVLAGEQDF.

This clonotype was recorded many times. The gene calls are TRBV19 and TRBJ2-5; possible D gene TRBD1, 6 bases. The CDR3 extends over 13 amino acids. Germline CDR1 LNHDA, CDR2 SQIVND (reference sequence). V shed 6 bases and J shed 4 bases, with 12 bases lying between them. CDR3 DNA: TGTGCCAGTAGCTTCACAGGGACAGAGACCCAGTACTTC. It yields the protein CASSFTGTETQYF. Together with reference TRBV19 and TRBJ2-5, the CDR3 gives the full variable domain: DGGITQSPKYLFRKEGQNVTLSCEQNLNHDAMYWYRQDPGQGLRLIYYSQIVNDFQKGDIAEGYSVSREKKESFPLTVTSAQKNPTAFYLCASSFTGTETQYFGPGTRLLVL.

Points on this clonotype: The conserved phenylalanine or tryptophan is not found at the CDR3 terminus, so this likely reflects a read error. This rearrangement joins TRBV27 to TRBJ1-1; D is unresolved. The V and J ends lost 3 bases and 1 base respectively, with 6 bases between them. The germline V gene has CDR1 MNHEY and CDR2 SMNVEV (reference sequence). CDR3 size: 13 residues. The CDR3 DNA is TGTGCCAGCAGTTTTGTCTCGAACACTGAAGCTTTCCTT. Protein: CASSFVSNTEAFL.

V gene TRBV29-1 combines with J gene TRBJ1-2; TRBD1 aligns across 7 bases. Per the germline V gene, CDR1 is SQVTM and CDR2 is ANQGSEA. With 8 bases clipped from V and 2 bases from J, the junction kept 5 bases outside the gene matches. The CDR3 covers 12 residues. For the CDR3, the DNA is TGCAGCTTTTCGGACAGGAACTATGGCTACACCTTC. Its protein product is CSFSDRNYGYTF.

The J gene is TRBJ2-7, the V gene TRBV6-5; TRBD2 is a possible D gene (6 bases). The CDR3 totals 15 residues. Germline V gene lookup returns CDR1 MNHEY and CDR2 SVGAGI. V gave up 6 bases and J gave up 0 bases, with 15 bases separating them. CDR3 region: CASSNRDGSSYEQYF. CDR3 DNA sequence: TGTGCCAGCAGCAACCGGGACGGGAGCTCCTACGAGCAGTACTTC.

This clonotype has a count of ten or more. The CDR3 here is CASRRREKLFF. CDR3 bases: TGTGCCAGCAGACGGCGGGAAAAACTGTTTTTT. The chain is built from TRBV28 and TRBJ1-4; D is unresolved. CDR1 is MDHEN and CDR2 is SYDVKM in the germline V gene. The CDR3 contains 11 residues. V was shortened by 6 bases and J by 8 bases, with 7 bases between the two germline ends.

This clonotype was recorded at least ten times. The rearrangement joins TRBV28 to TRBJ2-7, with 12 bases identical to TRBD2. The CDR3 sequence is 15 residues long. Germline assignment: CDR1 MDHEN and CDR2 SYDVKM. The J segment lost 2 bases and the V segment lost 7 bases, leaving 6 bases of the junction unmatched. The DNA for the CDR3 is TGTGCCAGCAACTACGGACTAGCGGGGACCTACGAGCAGTACTTC. This codes for CASNYGLAGTYEQYF.

J is TRBJ2-2 and V is TRBV7-9; D perhaps matches TRBD1 (6 bases). The CDR3 consists of 14 residues. Per germline, CDR1 SEHNR and CDR2 FQNEAQ (reference sequence). The V end was cut by 7 bases, the J end by 3 bases, with 12 bases between. The CDR3, as DNA: TGTGCCAGCAAGGGGAAGGGGGACACCGGGGAGCTGTTTTTT. Translated: CASKGKGDTGELFF.

This clonotype was observed at least ten times. This chain uses TRBV28 with TRBJ1-5; 7 bases fit TRBD1. Germline V lookup: CDR1 MDHEN, CDR2 SYDVKM. The V and J ends lost 5 bases and 7 bases, in that order; junction bases with no gene match: 14. The CDR3 sequence is 16 residues long. The CDR3: CASSPPFQGGGQPQHF. CDR3 nucleotide sequence: TGTGCCAGCAGTCCTCCCTTCCAGGGGGGCGGCCAGCCCCAGCATTTT.

This clonotype was seen repeatedly, ten times or more. V and J are TRBV12-3 or TRBV12-4 and TRBJ1-1; D call uncertain. Trimming pared 6 bases from V and 10 bases from J, leaving 24 bases between. The CDR3 sequence is 15 residues long. CDR3 region: CASSPVGLVQVGAFF. CDR3 in DNA: TGTGCCAGCAGCCCTGTCGGGCTGGTGCAGGTAGGAGCTTTCTTT.

Concerning this clonotype itself: One end of the junction does not line up with germline, which may come from a read error. The V and J genes are TRBV10-3 and TRBJ2-2; the D gene is possibly TRBD1 (5 bases). Germline lookup yields CDR1 ENHRY and CDR2 SYGVKD. The CDR3 contains 16 residues. The CDR3 nucleotides are TGTGCCACCAGTGATCCCAGGGTTGGTGACACCGGGGAGCTGTTTTTT. Its translation: CATSDPRVGDTGELFF.

The chain joins TRBV7-2 to TRBJ2-7, with 15 nucleotides matching TRBD2. The CDR3 is made up of 16 amino acids. Germline CDR1 SGHTA, CDR2 FQGNSA. Trimming took 5 bases from V and 4 from J; bases not matched to a gene: 6. The CDR3 nucleotides are TGTGCCAGCAGCCCGCGGACTAGCGGGAGGGATTACGAGCAGTACTTC. It yields the protein CASSPRTSGRDYEQYF.